Listed below are T cell receptor beta chains from one sample, sequenced in a study of Graves' ophthalmopathy and Graves' hyperthyroidism. TCRdb passed the multiplex PCR reads through MiXCR, listing each CDR3 protein once. The data contain about 740,000 distinct CDR3 sequences, 35% to 50% of them seen just once; the ten biggest clones take up 40% to 55%. Sequencing was done on a sample of peripheral blood. The receptor set was obtained from an adult man with Graves' ophthalmopathy. Both conserved end residues are part of each CDR3.

v_call,cdr3_aa
TRBV7-9,CASSGGRANTEAFF
TRBV12-3/TRBV12-4,CASSPQTGYGYTF
TRBV7-2,CASSSPGGAGSQYF
TRBV20-1,CSARDSSAGKGREQYF
TRBV14,CASSQPGEEKLFF
TRBV29-1,CSAETTGTYEQYF
TRBV3-1,CASSQIGRNEKLFF
TRBV10-2,CASSQDTGGGRPQHF
TRBV7-2,CASSQELLNTEAFF
TRBV11-2,CASSPWGGGLYEQYF
TRBV29-1,CSAKQGSGSPLHF
TRBV10-3,CAISELNGGQPQYF
TRBV29-1,CSVWGAGNEKLFF
TRBV2,CANSPSNSPLHF
TRBV7-9,CASSFPGRNSPLHF
TRBV10-3,CAISEASPRTIYF
TRBV25-1,CASSEFTEAFF
TRBV6-1,CASRPGQAGTEAFF
TRBV2,CASSRDTFENTEAFF
TRBV6-5,CASSYLGGTVNQETQYF
TRBV9,CASSANPRDRVLEKLFF
TRBV12-3/TRBV12-4,CASSSAGGSSGNTIYF
TRBV9,CASSVDGTGGNTIYF
TRBV9,CASSQGGSDNQPQHF
TRBV6-4,CASSARVAGGPTGELFF
TRBV29-1,CSPGLAGETQYF
TRBV10-1,CSHSRLGPPPHTGELVF
TRBV29-1,CSVGRTSGGASETQYF
TRBV9,CASRPTSSGGYGYTF
TRBV7-8,CASSLEEGALTQYF
TRBV12-3/TRBV12-4,CASSHFLTGPNYGYTF
TRBV10-2,CASSASVGGGEKLFF
TRBV29-1,CSSKGASGSVNEQFF
TRBV10-3,CAISSQDGRGVNQPQHF
TRBV29-1,CSVLGTSGRGSYEQYF
TRBV10-3,CAGSPPNTGELFF
TRBV24-1,CATSDTEISEAFF
TRBV24-1,CATSDLELSGPQHF